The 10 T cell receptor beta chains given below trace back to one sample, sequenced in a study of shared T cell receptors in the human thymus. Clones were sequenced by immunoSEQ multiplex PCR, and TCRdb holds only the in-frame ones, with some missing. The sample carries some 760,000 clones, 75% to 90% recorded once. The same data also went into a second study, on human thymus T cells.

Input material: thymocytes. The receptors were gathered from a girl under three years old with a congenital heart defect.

The DNA of the CDR3 is TGTGCCATCAGAGGGGACAGGGAGGTGTTTTTT. Translated: CAIRGDREVFF. The gene calls are TRBV10-3 and TRBJ1-4; 9 bases line up with TRBD1. Germline V gene lookup returns CDR1 ENHRY and CDR2 SYGVKD. V trimming: 6 bases; J trimming: 15 bases; junction bases outside the gene matches: 5. The CDR3 totals 11 residues.

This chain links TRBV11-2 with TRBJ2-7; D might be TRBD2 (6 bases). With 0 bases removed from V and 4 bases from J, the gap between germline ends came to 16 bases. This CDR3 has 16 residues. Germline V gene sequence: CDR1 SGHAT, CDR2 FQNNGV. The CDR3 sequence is CASSLDRRDQAYEQYF. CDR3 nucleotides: TGTGCCAGCAGCTTAGATAGGAGGGATCAAGCTTACGAGCAGTACTTC.

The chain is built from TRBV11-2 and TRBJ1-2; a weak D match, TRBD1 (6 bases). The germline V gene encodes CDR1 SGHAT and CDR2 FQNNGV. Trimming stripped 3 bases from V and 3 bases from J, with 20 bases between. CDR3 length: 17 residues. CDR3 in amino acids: CASSFFRGASPDYGYTF. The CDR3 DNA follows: TGTGCCAGCAGCTTTTTTCGGGGGGCATCGCCGGACTATGGCTACACCTTC.

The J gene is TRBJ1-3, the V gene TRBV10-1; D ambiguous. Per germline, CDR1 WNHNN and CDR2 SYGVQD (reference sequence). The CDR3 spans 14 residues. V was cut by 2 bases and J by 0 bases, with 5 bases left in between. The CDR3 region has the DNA TGCGCCAGCAGTGAGGACTTCTCTGGAAACACCATATATTTT. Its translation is CASSEDFSGNTIYF.

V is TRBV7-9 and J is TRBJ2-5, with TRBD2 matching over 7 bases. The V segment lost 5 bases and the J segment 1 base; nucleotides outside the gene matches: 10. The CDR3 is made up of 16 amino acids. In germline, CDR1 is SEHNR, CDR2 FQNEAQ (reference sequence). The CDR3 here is CASSPHRGDVQETQYF. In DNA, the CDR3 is TGTGCCAGCAGCCCGCACCGGGGGGACGTCCAAGAGACCCAGTACTTC.

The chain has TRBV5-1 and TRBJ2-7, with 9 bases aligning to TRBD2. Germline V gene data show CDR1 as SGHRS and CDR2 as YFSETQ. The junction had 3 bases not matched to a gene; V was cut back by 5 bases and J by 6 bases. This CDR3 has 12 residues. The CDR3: CASRLTSGEQYF. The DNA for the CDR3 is TGCGCCAGCAGACTGACTAGCGGCGAGCAGTACTTC. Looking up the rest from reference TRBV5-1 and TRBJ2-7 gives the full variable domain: KAGVTQTPRYLIKTRGQQVTLSCSPISGHRSVSWYQQTPGQGLQFLFEYFSETQRNKGNFPGRFSGRQFSNSRSEMNVSTLELGDSALYLCASRLTSGEQYFGPGTRLTVT.

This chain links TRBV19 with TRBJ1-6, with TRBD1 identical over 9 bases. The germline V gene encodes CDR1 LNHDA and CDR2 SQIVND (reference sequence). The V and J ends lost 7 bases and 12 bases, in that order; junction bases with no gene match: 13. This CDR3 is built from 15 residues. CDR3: CASKRETGGGGPLHF. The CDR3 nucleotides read TGTGCCAGTAAACGGGAAACAGGGGGCGGTGGACCCCTCCACTTT.

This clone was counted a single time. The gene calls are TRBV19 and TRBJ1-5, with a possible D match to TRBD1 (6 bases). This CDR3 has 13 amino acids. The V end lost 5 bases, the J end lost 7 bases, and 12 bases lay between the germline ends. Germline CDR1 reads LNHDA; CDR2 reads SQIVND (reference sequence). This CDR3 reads CASSSRQGQPQHF. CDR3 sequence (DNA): TGTGCCAGTAGTTCCCGGCAGGGGCAGCCCCAGCATTTT.

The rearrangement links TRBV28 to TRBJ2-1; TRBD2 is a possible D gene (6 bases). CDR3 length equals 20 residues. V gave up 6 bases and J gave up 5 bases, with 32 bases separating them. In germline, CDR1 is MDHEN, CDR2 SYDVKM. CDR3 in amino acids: CASSLLRDFQPSRGDNEQFF. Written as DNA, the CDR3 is TGTGCCAGCAGCCTGCTACGGGACTTTCAACCCAGCCGAGGGGACAATGAGCAGTTCTTC.

The CDR3 nucleotides read TGTGCCAGCAGCCAGGAGAGAGAACTAGCGGGGTGGCAAGAGACCCAGTACTTC. Amino acid sequence: CASSQERELAGWQETQYF. The chain couples TRBV4-2 to TRBJ2-5, with TRBD2 identical over 10 bases. V gave up 3 bases and J gave up 2 bases; unmatched junction bases: 12. The CDR3 has 18 residues. Germline V lookup: CDR1 LGHNA, CDR2 YNFKEQ.